This TCR beta chain stems from a study of cytomegalovirus exposure and HLA in healthy donors. Turning to this clone: Its specificity is unknown.

This CDR3 has 15 amino acids. Germline CDR1 reads LNHDA; CDR2 reads SQIVND (reference sequence). The trim removed 7 bases at V and 4 bases at J, leaving 8 bases unmatched. Researchers ran the PCR with 60 Vbeta and 13 Jbeta primers. Repertoires were generated with immunoSEQ multiplex PCR, while TCRdb's copy carries only in-frame clones and drops some. The data include about 140,000 clones; the top ten clones carry less than 3.5%. Findings of the study overall: Prior analysis indicated that the majority of TCR beta V segments exhibited productivity approximately 87% or approximately 30% of the time. It was taken for granted in presence/absence analyses that sequencing depth across donors was roughly uniform. Cytomegalovirus association was assigned to approximately 180 TCR beta chains.

Sequencing was carried out using PBMCs. The rearrangement uses TRBV19 and TRBJ2-1; 9 bases fit TRBD1. This clonotype was obtained from a man aged 35-49 years in good health and CMV-seronegative. The CDR3 spells CASTTRDRVYNEQFF. The CDR3 DNA follows: TGTGCCAGTACCACCCGGGACAGGGTGTACAATGAGCAGTTCTTC.